Shown below are 2 T cell receptor beta chains from a single sample sequenced in a study of blood T cell repertoires in COVID-19. Sequencing used immunoSEQ multiplex PCR; TCRdb keeps in-frame clones, though not all of them. The sample shows 150,000 to 200,000 clones, about 89% of them seen only once. Material: PBMCs or T cells enriched from blood (not recorded which). The receptors were sampled from a woman aged 18-29 years who had recovered from COVID-19.

The V call is TRBV5-1, the J call TRBJ1-2; no clear D gene. The ends were cut back, 3 bases at V and 4 bases at J, with 16 bases in the middle. There are 15 residues in the CDR3. Per the germline V gene, CDR1 is SGHRS and CDR2 is YFSETQ. The CDR3 region is CASSWRRTHLYGYTF. CDR3 coding DNA: TGCGCCAGCAGCTGGAGGCGGACGCACCTCTATGGCTACACCTTC.

The V and J genes are TRBV7-9 and TRBJ1-1; tentatively, D is TRBD1 (5 bases). This CDR3 has 12 residues. The ends were cut back, 5 bases at V and 10 bases at J, with 14 bases in the middle. Germline V gene sequence: CDR1 SEHNR, CDR2 FQNEAQ (reference sequence). The CDR3 sequence: CASSEGAGGAFF. DNA of the CDR3: TGTGCCAGCAGCGAGGGAGCGGGGGGAGCTTTCTTT.